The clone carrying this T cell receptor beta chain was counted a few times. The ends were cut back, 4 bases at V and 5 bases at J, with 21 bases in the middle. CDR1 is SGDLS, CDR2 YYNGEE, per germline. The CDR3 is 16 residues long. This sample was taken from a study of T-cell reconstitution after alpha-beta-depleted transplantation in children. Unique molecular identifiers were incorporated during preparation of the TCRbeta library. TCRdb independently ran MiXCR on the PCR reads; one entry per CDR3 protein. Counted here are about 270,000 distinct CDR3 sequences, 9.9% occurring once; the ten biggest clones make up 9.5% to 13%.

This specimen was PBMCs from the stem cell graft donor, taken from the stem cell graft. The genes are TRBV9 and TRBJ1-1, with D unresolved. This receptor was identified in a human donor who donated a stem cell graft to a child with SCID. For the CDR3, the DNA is TGTGCCAGCAGCCCCCGGTTACTTTCGGAGGGAACTGAAGCTTTCTTT. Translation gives CASSPRLLSEGTEAFF. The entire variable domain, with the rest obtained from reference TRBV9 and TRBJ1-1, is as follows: DSGVTQTPKHLITATGQRVTLRCSPRSGDLSVYWYQQSLDQGLQFLIQYYNGEERAKGNILERFSAQQFPDLHSELNLSSLELGDSALYFCASSPRLLSEGTEAFFGQGTRLTVV.